This T cell receptor (beta chain) was sequenced for a study of technical replicates of blood from several donors. The CDR3 totals 14 residues. With 4 bases clipped from V and 3 bases from J, the junction kept 6 bases outside the gene matches. The germline V gene has CDR1 SGHRS and CDR2 YFSETQ. Produced via immunoSEQ multiplex PCR; TCRdb's table is partial and in-frame only. The repertoire consists of about 75,000 clones, with about 90% occurring once and the leading ten covering approximately 0.38%. The sequenced material came from T cells isolated from PBMCs. This chain joins TRBV5-1 and TRBJ2-7; TRBD1 matches 8 bases. This sequence was found in a human donor in good health. CDR3 residues: CASSLDRVNYEQYF. The CDR3, as DNA: TGCGCCAGCAGCCTGGACAGGGTCAACTACGAGCAGTACTTC.